Below are 13 T cell receptor beta chains sequenced from a single sample in a study of cytomegalovirus exposure and HLA in healthy donors. The PCR ran on 60 Vbeta and 13 Jbeta primers. The repertoire was sequenced with immunoSEQ multiplex PCR; TCRdb's copy has only in-frame clones and lacks some. The sample records approximately 190,000 clones, 87% being singletons. The sequenced material came from PBMCs. The source is a boy aged 2 to 10 in good health and CMV-seronegative.

The chain links TRBV5-8 to TRBJ2-4; 8 bases map to TRBD1. Germline assignment: CDR1 SGHTS and CDR2 YDEGEE. This CDR3 has 14 amino acids. Trimming at V came to 4 bases and at J to 8 bases, leaving 8 bases not matched to a gene. The CDR3 DNA sequence: TGTGCCAGCAGCCGCCGGACAGGGCGGGACATTCAGTACTTC. It codes for CASSRRTGRDIQYF.

The J gene is TRBJ1-1, the V gene TRBV2; unclear D gene. Per the germline V gene, CDR1 is SNHLY and CDR2 is FYNNEI. The V and J ends lost 4 bases and 6 bases respectively, with 3 bases between them. The CDR3 totals 10 residues. The CDR3 here is CASSGAEAFF. DNA for the CDR3: TGTGCCAGCAGTGGAGCTGAAGCTTTCTTT. Filled out from reference TRBV2 and TRBJ1-1, the complete variable domain reads EPEVTQTPSHQVTQMGQEVILRCVPISNHLYFYWYRQILGQKVEFLVSFYNNEISEKSEIFDDQFSVERPDGSNFTLKIRSTKLEDSAMYFCASSGAEAFFGQGTRLTVV.

The chain joins TRBV4-2 to TRBJ2-1; 9 bases match TRBD2. Germline V gene lookup returns CDR1 LGHNA and CDR2 YNFKEQ. The CDR3 extends over 14 amino acids. The junction had 5 bases not matched to a gene; V was cut back by 4 bases and J by 7 bases. The CDR3 spells CASSPSGEINEQFF. DNA of the CDR3: TGTGCCAGCAGCCCTAGCGGGGAGATTAATGAGCAGTTCTTC.

The chain recombines TRBV10-2 with TRBJ1-5, with unresolved D. The CDR3 totals 18 residues. CDR1 WSHSY and CDR2 SAAADI come from the germline V gene. The V end lost 0 bases, the J end lost 1 base, and 16 bases lay between the germline ends. The CDR3 protein is CASSESAFGLGSNQPQHF. CDR3 bases: TGCGCCAGCAGTGAGTCGGCTTTCGGACTGGGGAGCAATCAGCCCCAGCATTTT.

This chain joins TRBV7-9 and TRBJ2-3; a possible D gene is TRBD2 (6 bases). The CDR3 length is 15 residues. The germline V gene encodes CDR1 SEHNR and CDR2 FQNEAQ (reference sequence). With 5 bases removed from V and 3 bases from J, the gap between germline ends came to 15 bases. The CDR3 nucleotides are TGTGCCAGCAGCCACCGGGGAGGTTCGACAGATACGCAGTATTTT. It translates to CASSHRGGSTDTQYF.

V gene TRBV7-9 combines with J gene TRBJ2-7; 9 nucleotides line up with TRBD1. V was clipped by 5 bases and J by 3 bases; unmatched bases: 8. The CDR3 is 15 residues long. The germline gives CDR1 SEHNR, CDR2 FQNEAQ (reference sequence). CDR3 DNA sequence: TGTGCCAGCAGCACACGGACAGGGGACTTCTACGAGCAGTACTTC. It specifies CASSTRTGDFYEQYF. The whole variable domain, filled in from reference TRBV7-9 and TRBJ2-7, reads DTGVSQNPRHKITKRGQNVTFRCDPISEHNRLYWYRQTLGQGPEFLTYFQNEAQLEKSRLLSDRFSAERPKGSFSTLEIQRTEQGDSAMYLCASSTRTGDFYEQYFGPGTRLTVT.

This clone came up once. The rearrangement joins TRBV18 to TRBJ2-7; TRBD1 agrees at 7 bases. J was trimmed by 1 base and V by 4 bases; bases with no gene match: 7. Per the germline V gene, CDR1 is KGHSH and CDR2 is LQKENI. There are 15 residues in the CDR3. This CDR3 reads CASSHRQGASYEQYF. The CDR3, as DNA: TGTGCCAGCTCACACCGACAGGGTGCGTCCTACGAGCAGTACTTC.

This clone was detected only once. This rearrangement joins TRBV2 to TRBJ2-7, with D maybe TRBD1 (6 bases). Germline CDR1 and CDR2: SNHLY and FYNNEI. The CDR3 is made up of 14 amino acids. Trimming took off 3 bases at V and 1 base at J, with 10 bases between the two ends. The chain's CDR3 is CASSEQGLSYEQYF. CDR3 nucleotides: TGTGCCAGCAGTGAGCAGGGGTTGTCCTACGAGCAGTACTTC.

The CDR3 spells CASSLAGLSSYNEQFF. The CDR3 bases are TGTGCCAGCAGCTTAGCAGGGCTTAGCTCCTACAATGAGCAGTTCTTC. The V gene is TRBV11-2, the J gene TRBJ2-1; D possibly corresponds to TRBD1 (5 bases). This CDR3 contains 16 residues. CDR1 and CDR2 (germline): SGHAT, FQNNGV. V gave up 1 base and J gave up 0 bases, with 10 bases separating them.

This sequence joins TRBV5-5 and TRBJ1-3, with a tentative D call TRBD1 (5 bases). V was cut by 2 bases and J by 4 bases, with 7 bases left in between. The V gene's germline CDR1 is SGHKS and CDR2 YYEKEE (reference sequence). The CDR3 extends over 13 amino acids. The CDR3 loop is CASSLGAGNTIYF. CDR3 DNA: TGTGCCAGCAGCTTAGGGGCAGGAAACACCATATATTTT.

The chain uses TRBV30 and TRBJ2-7, with TRBD2 matching over 10 bases. Looked up from germline, CDR1 is GTSNPN and CDR2 is SVGIG (reference sequence). With V trimmed by 4 bases and J by 0 bases, 3 bases remained unmatched. This CDR3 spans 14 amino acids. In DNA form, the CDR3 reads TGTGCCTGGAATAGCGGGAGGAGCTCCTACGAGCAGTACTTC. This encodes CAWNSGRSSYEQYF.

This clone was found once. Here the CDR3 DNA reads TGTGCCAGCTCACCACCCGGACAGGGGGACAATGAGCAGTTCTTC. This encodes CASSPPGQGDNEQFF. This chain connects TRBV18 to TRBJ2-1, with 10 bases matching TRBD1. The CDR3 is 15 amino acids. With V trimmed by 0 bases and J by 5 bases, 1 base remained unmatched. The germline CDR1 and CDR2 sequences are KGHSH and LQKENI.

The rearrangement joins TRBV6-1 to TRBJ2-7; the D gene is possibly TRBD2 (5 bases). The CDR3 has 13 amino acids. Germline assignment: CDR1 MNHNS and CDR2 SASEGT. V lost 4 bases and J 3 bases, leaving 10 bases between the germline ends. The CDR3, as DNA: TGTGCCAGCAGTGCGTCGGGAAACTACGAGCAGTACTTC. It yields the protein CASSASGNYEQYF.